The rows below give T cell receptor beta chains drawn from one sample of a study of OX40 agonist ivuxolimab in advanced cancers. TCRdb keeps only in-frame clones here, not all; method: immunoSEQ multiplex PCR. The data show about 60,000 clones, around nine tenths seen once. The source material was CD4+ or CD8+ T cells sorted from blood, sampled in a trial of the OX40 agonist ivuxolimab. These receptors all stem from an adult with an advanced solid tumor such as melanoma, head and neck, liver or kidney cancer. CDR3s include the opening cysteine and the closing phenylalanine or tryptophan. The D gene is left open where the match is weak. For some rows the clone size is stated as once, few or many, or as a class when expanded; others skip it.

>NA|NA|TRBJ1-3|TRBV9
TGTGCCAGCGCCGGGAGAGGAAAAGGAAACACCATATATTTT
CASAGRGKGNTIYF
>NA|NA|TRBJ2-7|TRBV7-2
TGTGCCAGCACCGGGGCGTTTGACTACGAGCAGTACTTC
CASTGAFDYEQYF
>TRBD1|NA|TRBJ1-2|TRBV29-1
TGCAGCGTCAGAATATACGTGGGACAGGGGGCTGGGGGCTACACCTTC
CSVRIYVGQGAGGYTF
>NA|NA|TRBJ1-5|TRBV28
TGTGCCAGCACCAACGGAGGATATAGCAATCAGCCCCAGCATTTT
CASTNGGYSNQPQHF
>TRBD2|NA|TRBJ2-1|TRBV5-1
TGCGCCAGCAGCTTGGAGTTTAGCGGGAGTGGGCAGTTCTTC
CASSLEFSGSGQFF
>NA|NA|TRBJ1-2|TRBV6-1
TGTGCCAGCAGTGAACAGGGGCTGCATTATGGCTACACCTTC
CASSEQGLHYGYTF
>TRBD2|NA|TRBJ2-3|TRBV10-2
TGCGCCAGCAGTGAGCGGCGACTAGCGGGAGTGGCAGATACGCAGTATTTT
CASSERRLAGVADTQYF
>NA|NA|TRBJ1-3|TRBV27
TGTGCCAGCAGTCCAGGGACTTCTGGAAACACCATATATTTT
CASSPGTSGNTIYF
>NA|NA|TRBJ1-1|TRBV6-6
TGTGCCAGCAGTTTAACGAGATCGAACACTGAAGCTTTCTTT
CASSLTRSNTEAFF
>TRBD2|NA|TRBJ2-7|TRBV28
TGTGCCAGCAGTCGACGGGGGGGCACCTACGAGCAGTACTTC
CASSRRGGTYEQYF
>NA|NA|TRBJ2-6|TRBV5-1
TGCGCCAGCATCCCCGGGTCCGGGGGGGCCAACGTCCTGACTTTC
CASIPGSGGANVLTF
>NA|NA|TRBJ2-5|TRBV5-1
TGCGCCAGCAGCTGGGGGACCCCGAACGTGGAAGAGACCCAGTACTTC
CASSWGTPNVEETQYF
>TRBD1|once|TRBJ2-1|TRBV28
TGTGCCAGCAGTATCACCGGGACAGGGGGTTTGAATGAGCAGTTCTTC
CASSITGTGGLNEQFF
>TRBD1|NA|TRBJ1-2|TRBV9
TGTGCCAGCAGCCCCGGCGGGGCAGGGGGGTACTATGGCTACACCTTC
CASSPGGAGGYYGYTF
>NA|NA|TRBJ2-7|TRBV7-8
TGTGCCAGCAGCTTAAGGCAGGGAAGGGGCTCCTACGAGCAGTACTTC
CASSLRQGRGSYEQYF
>TRBD1|NA|TRBJ2-3|TRBV5-4
TGTGCCAGCAGCCTCGGACAGGTCCGTTCCACAGATACGCAGTATTTT
CASSLGQVRSTDTQYF
>NA|once|TRBJ2-5|TRBV28
TGTGCCAGCAGCCCGGACTCGTCGGAGACCCAGTACTTC
CASSPDSSETQYF
>TRBD2|NA|TRBJ2-5|TRBV11-3
TGTGCCAGCAGCGAGGGACTAGCGGGAGTCCAAGAGACCCAGTACTTC
CASSEGLAGVQETQYF
>NA|NA|TRBJ1-3|TRBV2
TGTGCCAGCAGTGAAGCCTATCCGGGGGGACTGAGCGGAAACACCATATATTTT
CASSEAYPGGLSGNTIYF
>TRBD2|NA|TRBJ2-1|TRBV11-1
TGTGCCAGCAGACCCCGGCGGGGACTAACCGGTAATGAGCAGTTCTTC
CASRPRRGLTGNEQFF
>NA|NA|TRBJ2-3|TRBV10-1
TGCGCCAGCAGTGAGTCGATAGCGGCCGGCCTCACAGATACGCAGTATTTT
CASSESIAAGLTDTQYF
>NA|NA|TRBJ1-5|TRBV7-9
TGTGCCAGCAGCTTACGAGGGGACAAAAATCAGCCCCAGCATTTT
CASSLRGDKNQPQHF
>NA|NA|TRBJ1-5|TRBV19
TGTGCCAGTAGTATGGGCCGAATCGGTGATCAGCCCCAGCATTTT
CASSMGRIGDQPQHF
>NA|NA|TRBJ2-2|TRBV7-7
TGTGCTAGCAGCTTAGACGGGGCCTCGAACACCGGGGAGCTGTTTTTT
CASSLDGASNTGELFF
>TRBD2|NA|TRBJ2-5|TRBV5-1
TGCGCCAGCAGCTTGGTTTACGGGAGGGCCCGGGAGACCCAGTACTTC
CASSLVYGRARETQYF
>NA|NA|TRBJ2-7|TRBV19
TGTGCCAGTAGTAGGGACCGTAAATACGAGCAGTACTTC
CASSRDRKYEQYF
>NA|NA|TRBJ2-1|TRBV6-5
TGTGCCAGCAGTTACTCTGGAGATGCCAAGGAGCAGTTCTTC
CASSYSGDAKEQFF
>NA|NA|TRBJ2-3|TRBV19
TGTGCCAGTAGTAGCTCGGGGGCGGAAAGGAGGGATACGCAGTATTTT
CASSSSGAERRDTQYF
>NA|NA|TRBJ2-1|TRBV28
TGTGCCAGCAGTTCCAGGGGCTCCCCCACCTACAATGAGCAGTTCTTC
CASSSRGSPTYNEQFF
>NA|NA|TRBJ1-2|TRBV18
TGTGCCAGCTCATCATCAAAGAATAACTATGGCTACACCTTC
CASSSSKNNYGYTF
>NA|NA|TRBJ1-1|TRBV28
TGTGCCAGCAGATTACTGGGGACGGGGAACACTGAAGCTTTCTTT
CASRLLGTGNTEAFF
>NA|once|TRBJ2-7|TRBV12-5
TGTGCTAGTGAACGGGAGCGCGACGAGCAGTACTTC
CASERERDEQYF
>TRBD1|NA|TRBJ1-5|TRBV19
TGTGCCAGTAGTAAATGGGACAGGGAGCCGCTTGGACAGCCCCAGCATTTT
CASSKWDREPLGQPQHF
>TRBD2|NA|TRBJ2-7|TRBV18
TGTGCCAGCTCGGCGGGACTAGCGGGATCCTACGAGCAGTACTTC
CASSAGLAGSYEQYF
>NA|NA|TRBJ2-3|TRBV7-2
TGTGCCAGTAAAGACCCGGGGGCAACCACAGATACGCAGTATTTT
CASKDPGATTDTQYF
>TRBD1|NA|TRBJ1-5|TRBV19
TGTGCCAGTAGTGCGGCTGCCCTACAGGGGCAGCCCCAGCATTTT
CASSAAALQGQPQHF
>TRBD2|NA|TRBJ2-3|TRBV28
TGTGCCAGCAGTGCCGGGACTAGCACACAAGAGGGTACGCAGTATTTT
CASSAGTSTQEGTQYF
>NA|few|TRBJ2-3|TRBV10-3
TGTGCCATCAGTGTTGGGGGCGCGGGCACAGATACGCAGTATTTT
CAISVGGAGTDTQYF
>NA|NA|TRBJ2-5|TRBV7-2
TGTGCCAGCAGCTTACCGGGAGTGGGGGAGACCCAGTACTTC
CASSLPGVGETQYF
>NA|NA|TRBJ2-4|TRBV7-2
TGTGCCAGCAGCTTAGTAGCTGTAGCCAAAAACATTCAGTACTTC
CASSLVAVAKNIQYF
>NA|NA|TRBJ2-3|TRBV5-5
TGTGCCAGCCTCCCCGGCAGGGGGGCAGATACGCAGTATTTT
CASLPGRGADTQYF
>TRBD2|NA|TRBJ2-1|TRBV19
TGTGCCAGTGGGGGACTACTTCTGGACGAGCAGTTCTTC
CASGGLLLDEQFF
>NA|NA|TRBJ1-2|TRBV4-3
TGCGCCAGCAGCCAAGATCCAGGGAACTATGGCTACACCTTC
CASSQDPGNYGYTF
>NA|NA|TRBJ2-7|TRBV4-1
TGCGCCAGCAGCCTATACAGGGGGGGCCCCTACGAGCAGTACTTC
CASSLYRGGPYEQYF
>TRBD2|NA|TRBJ2-1|TRBV5-1
TGCGCCAGCAGCCTCGGCGGGGAGGGCCCCCACAATGAGCAGTTCTTC
CASSLGGEGPHNEQFF
>NA|NA|TRBJ2-2|TRBV4-1
TGCGCCAGCAGCCAACCGGGACGGGGCACCGGGGAGCTGTTTTTT
CASSQPGRGTGELFF
>NA|NA|TRBJ1-2|TRBV15
TGTGCCACCAGCAGAGGTACAGGGAACTGGGGCTACACCTTC
CATSRGTGNWGYTF
>NA|NA|TRBJ2-2|TRBV29-1
TGCAGCGTGGACGGGAACACCGGGGAGCTGTTTTTT
CSVDGNTGELFF
>NA|NA|TRBJ2-7|TRBV10-3
TGTGCCATCAGTGAGTCAGGAGACAGTAGCTCCTACGAGCAGTACTTC
CAISESGDSSSYEQYF
>NA|NA|TRBJ2-1|TRBV11-2
TGTGCCAGCCGCCCCACACAGGGTGAGCAGTTCTTC
CASRPTQGEQFF
>NA|NA|TRBJ2-3|TRBV20-1
TGCAGTGCTAGAATCGGGCAGGGGCGGTATTTT
CSARIGQGRYF
>TRBD2|NA|TRBJ2-5|TRBV5-6
TGTGCCAGCAGGGCGGGAGGTCTTGAGACCCAGTACTTC
CASRAGGLETQYF
>NA|NA|TRBJ1-2|TRBV6-1
TGTGCCAGCAGTGAAGCGAACGGTTACTATGGCTACACCTTC
CASSEANGYYGYTF
>NA|once|TRBJ1-4|TRBV2
TGTGCCAGCAGGAGGTCCGGGGCAACTAATGAAAAACTGTTTTTT
CASRRSGATNEKLFF
>NA|NA|TRBJ2-3|TRBV6-1
TGTGCCAGCAGTGAAGCGCCAAGGGGAGGAGATACGCAGTATTTT
CASSEAPRGGDTQYF
>NA|NA|TRBJ1-5|TRBV7-9
TGTGCCAGCAGCAAGGAGACGGGGAATCAGCCCCAGCATTTT
CASSKETGNQPQHF